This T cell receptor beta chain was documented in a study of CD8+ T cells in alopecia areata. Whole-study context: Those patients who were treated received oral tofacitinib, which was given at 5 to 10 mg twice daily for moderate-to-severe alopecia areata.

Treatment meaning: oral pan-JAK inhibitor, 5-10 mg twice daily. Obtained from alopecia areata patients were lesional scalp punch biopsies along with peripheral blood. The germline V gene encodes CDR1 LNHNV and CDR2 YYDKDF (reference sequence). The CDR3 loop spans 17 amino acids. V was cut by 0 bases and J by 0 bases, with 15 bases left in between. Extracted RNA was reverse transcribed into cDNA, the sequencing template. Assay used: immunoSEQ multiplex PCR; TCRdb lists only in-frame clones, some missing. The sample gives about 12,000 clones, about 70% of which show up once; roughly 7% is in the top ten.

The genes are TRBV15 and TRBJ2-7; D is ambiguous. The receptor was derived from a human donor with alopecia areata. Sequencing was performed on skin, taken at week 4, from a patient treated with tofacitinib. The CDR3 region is CATSRDLSSTSSYEQYF. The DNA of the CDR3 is TGTGCCACCAGCAGAGATTTGAGTAGCACCTCCTCCTACGAGCAGTACTTC.